Listed here is a single T cell receptor (beta chain). Sequencing templates came from extracted RNA that was reverse transcribed into cDNA. The protocol was immunoSEQ multiplex PCR, while the TCRdb copy is restricted to in-frame clones and leaves out a portion. The sample yields over 10,000 clones, approximately 57% seen once. From germline, CDR1 is SGDLS and CDR2 YYNGEE. This CDR3 spans 12 amino acids. Trimming took 3 bases from V and 13 from J; bases not matched to a gene: 7. This sample stems from a study of CD8+ T cells in alopecia areata. The study team obtained lesional scalp punch biopsies and peripheral blood from alopecia areata patients.

This TCR was sampled from a human donor with alopecia areata. The specimen was skin. The chain links TRBV9 to TRBJ2-1, with 7 positions matching TRBD1. CDR3 amino acids: CASSEGAFPQFF. DNA for the CDR3: TGTGCCAGCAGCGAGGGGGCCTTTCCCCAGTTCTTC.